This entry concerns a single T cell receptor (beta chain). This CDR3 comprises 15 residues. V was cut by 2 bases and J by 3 bases, with 11 bases left in between. Per germline, CDR1 SGHTA and CDR2 FQGNSA. Each CDR3 protein is one row after TCRdb ran MiXCR on the RT-PCR reads. The profile shows 550,000 to 750,000 distinct CDR3 sequences, around 14% of them singletons. The chain carries TRBV7-2 and TRBJ1-3; tentatively, D is TRBD1 (6 bases). Sequenced sample: memory CD4+ T cells from blood. This receptor was identified in a female donor in good health, serving as a healthy control. The CDR3 is CASSLQGTGGNTIYF. Here the CDR3 DNA reads TGTGCCAGCAGCTTACAGGGGACGGGTGGAAACACCATATATTTT.